This TCR beta chain was documented in a study of OX40 agonist ivuxolimab in advanced cancers. Data came from immunoSEQ multiplex PCR; TCRdb stores just in-frame clones and leaves some out. The table lists approximately 130,000 clones, 90% of them singletons. Germline V lookup: CDR1 MNHEY, CDR2 SVGAGI. The ends were cut back, 5 bases at V and 4 bases at J, with 6 bases in the middle. The CDR3 sequence is 12 residues long. The sequence came from an adult with an advanced solid tumor such as melanoma, head and neck, liver or kidney cancer. The sample was CD4+ or CD8+ T cells sorted from blood, taken in a trial of the OX40 agonist ivuxolimab. This chain joins TRBV6-5 and TRBJ1-5; D unclear. The CDR3 region has the DNA TGTGCCAGCAGTCTCTTGAATCAGCCCCAGCATTTT. It specifies CASSLLNQPQHF.